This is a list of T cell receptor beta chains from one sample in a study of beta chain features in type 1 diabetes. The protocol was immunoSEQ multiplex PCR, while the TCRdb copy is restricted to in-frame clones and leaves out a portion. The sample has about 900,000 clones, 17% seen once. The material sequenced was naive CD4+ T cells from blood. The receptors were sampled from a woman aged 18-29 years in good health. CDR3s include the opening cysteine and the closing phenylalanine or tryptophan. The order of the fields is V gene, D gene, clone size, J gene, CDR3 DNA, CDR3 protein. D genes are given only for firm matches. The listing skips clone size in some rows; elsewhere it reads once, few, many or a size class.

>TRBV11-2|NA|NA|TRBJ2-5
TGTGCCAGCAGCTTTAGGGGGGAGGGCCTCCCGTGGGAGACCCAGTACTTC
CASSFRGEGLPWETQYF
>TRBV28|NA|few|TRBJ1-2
TGTGCCAGCAGTACCAACTATGGCTACACCTTC
CASSTNYGYTF
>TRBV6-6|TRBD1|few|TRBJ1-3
TGTGCCAGCAGGCAGGCCGGGACAGGAGTAAACACCATATATTTT
CASRQAGTGVNTIYF
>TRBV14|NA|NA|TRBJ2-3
TGTGCCAGCAGCCATTTTTCGCAGACAGATACGCAGTATTTT
CASSHFSQTDTQYF
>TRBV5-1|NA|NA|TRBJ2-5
TGCGCCAGCAGCTTTCGGGAGCAAGAGACCCAGTACTTC
CASSFREQETQYF
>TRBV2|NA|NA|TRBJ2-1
TGTGCCAGCAGTGATGGGGGGAGCTCCTACAATGAGCAGTTCTTC
CASSDGGSSYNEQFF
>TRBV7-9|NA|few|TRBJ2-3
TGTGCCAGCAGCCCCGGAGGAGATACGCAGTATTTT
CASSPGGDTQYF
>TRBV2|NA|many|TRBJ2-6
TGTGCCAGCTCCTCTGGGGCCAACGTCCTGACTTTC
CASSSGANVLTF
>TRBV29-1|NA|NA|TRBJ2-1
TGCAGCGTGGAAAGGGGTTCCTACAATGAGCAGTTCTTC
CSVERGSYNEQFF
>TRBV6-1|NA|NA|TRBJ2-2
TGTGCCAGCAGTGGGCAGATGGACGGGGAGCTGTTTTTT
CASSGQMDGELFF
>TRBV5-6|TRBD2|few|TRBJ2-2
TGTGCCAGCAGCTTGGTAGGGAGGGACGGCGGGGAGCTGTTTTTT
CASSLVGRDGGELFF
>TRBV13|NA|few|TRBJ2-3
TGTGCCAGCAGCTTAGGCGGGTGGGACGGTACGCAGTATTTT
CASSLGGWDGTQYF
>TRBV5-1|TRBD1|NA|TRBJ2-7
TGCGCCAGCAGCTCCAGACAGGGGAAGTCCTACGAGCAGTACTTC
CASSSRQGKSYEQYF
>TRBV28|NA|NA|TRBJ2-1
TGTGCCAGCAGTCTTGGACTCGTGGAGCAGTTCTTC
CASSLGLVEQFF
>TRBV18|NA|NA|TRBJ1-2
TGTGCCAGCTCACCCCCGAGAGGGAGCTATGGCTACACCTTC
CASSPPRGSYGYTF
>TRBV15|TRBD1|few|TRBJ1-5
TGTGCCACCAGCAGAGACCGTGTCCAAAGCACAGGGGACAATCAGCCCCAGCATTTT
CATSRDRVQSTGDNQPQHF
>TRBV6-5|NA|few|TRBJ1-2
TGTGCCAGCAGAAACAACAGGGAGAGCTATGGCTACACCTTC
CASRNNRESYGYTF
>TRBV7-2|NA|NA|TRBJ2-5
TGTGCCAGCAGCTTAGCGTTTCGCCAGGAAGAGACCCAGTACTTC
CASSLAFRQEETQYF
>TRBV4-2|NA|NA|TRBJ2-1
TGTGCCAGCAGCCATGGGGACAGACCGGGACTGTCCTACAATGAGCAGTTCTTC
CASSHGDRPGLSYNEQFF
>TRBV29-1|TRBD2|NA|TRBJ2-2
TGCAGCGTTGGTCCGACTAGCGGAGCGAACACCGGGGAGCTGTTTTTT
CSVGPTSGANTGELFF
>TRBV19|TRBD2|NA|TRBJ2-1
TGTGCCAGTAGTATCCTGACTAGCGGGAGGTACAATGAGCAGTTCTTC
CASSILTSGRYNEQFF
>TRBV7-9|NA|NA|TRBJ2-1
TGTGCCAGCAGCGCCACATATATCCTGCGGGACATGGGCAATGAGCAGTTCTTC
CASSATYILRDMGNEQFF
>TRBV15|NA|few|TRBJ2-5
TGTGCCACCAGCAGAGGGGCGGAGACCCAGTACTTC
CATSRGAETQYF
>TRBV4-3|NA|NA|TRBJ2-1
TGCGCCAGCAGCCAAGATGGCTTCTACAATGAGCAGTTCTTC
CASSQDGFYNEQFF
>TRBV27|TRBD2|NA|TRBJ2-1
TGTGCCAGCCGAGCGGGAGGGACCTACAATGAGCAGTTCTTC
CASRAGGTYNEQFF
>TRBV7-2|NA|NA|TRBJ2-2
TGTGCCAGCAGCTTAGTCGGCGGGCGGCTTATCACCGGGGAGCTGTTTTTT
CASSLVGGRLITGELFF
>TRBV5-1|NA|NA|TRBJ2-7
TGCGCCAGCACTCTTTCACGGGGCGAGCAGTACTTC
CASTLSRGEQYF
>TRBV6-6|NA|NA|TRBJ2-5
TGTGCCAGCAGTTACTCGATGGCGGGAGAGGGGGGGACCCAGTACTTC
CASSYSMAGEGGTQYF
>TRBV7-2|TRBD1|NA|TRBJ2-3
TGTGCCAGCAGCCGACGACAGGGGCTCACAGATACGCAGTATTTT
CASSRRQGLTDTQYF
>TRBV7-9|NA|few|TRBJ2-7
TGTGCCAGCAGCTTAGGTCGGGCAGAAACCTACGAGCAGTACTTC
CASSLGRAETYEQYF
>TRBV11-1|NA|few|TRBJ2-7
TGTGCCAGCAGCTCCGTGCCCGTGAGTGTCTACGAGCAGTACTTC
CASSSVPVSVYEQYF
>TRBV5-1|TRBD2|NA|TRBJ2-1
TGCGCCAGCAGCTTGGTAGTGTTGGGTGCCGGGACTAGCTTCAATGAGCAGTTCTTC
CASSLVVLGAGTSFNEQFF
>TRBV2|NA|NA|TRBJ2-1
TGTGCCAGCCGTGGCGCTGGGGAAAAGCAGTTCTTC
CASRGAGEKQFF
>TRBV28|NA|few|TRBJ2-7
TGTGCCAGCAGTCCGTTAGGGCCGCAGCAGTACTTC
CASSPLGPQQYF
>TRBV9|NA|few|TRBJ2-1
TGTGCCAGCAGCGTAGCTACGGCTCGCGGAGGAAATGAGCAGTTCTTC
CASSVATARGGNEQFF
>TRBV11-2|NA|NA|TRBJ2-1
TGTGCCAGCAGCTCTAGAACAGGTTCTGACATGCACAATGAGCAGTTCTTC
CASSSRTGSDMHNEQFF
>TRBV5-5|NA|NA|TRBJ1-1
TGTGCCAGCAGCTGGGGACTTCGAGGGACTGAAGCTTTCTTT
CASSWGLRGTEAFF
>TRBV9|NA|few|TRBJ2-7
TGTGCCAGCAGCTACGAGGGAGGTTCTTGGTACGAGCAGTACTTC
CASSYEGGSWYEQYF
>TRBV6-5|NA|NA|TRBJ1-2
TGTGCCAGCAGTTACTCGAGGGCCGCTGCTAACTATGGCTACACCTTC
CASSYSRAAANYGYTF
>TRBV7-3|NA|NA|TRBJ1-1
TGTGCCAGCAGCCCAAAAGGGGGTAACACTGAAGCTTTCTTT
CASSPKGGNTEAFF
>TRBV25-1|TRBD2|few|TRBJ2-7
TGTGCCAGCAGTGACGGGGGAGGGCCAGACGAGCAGTACTTC
CASSDGGGPDEQYF
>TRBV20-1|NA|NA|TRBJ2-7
TGCAGTGCGCCGAAAGCTCACGAGCAGTACTTC
CSAPKAHEQYF
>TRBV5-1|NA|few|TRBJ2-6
TGCGCCAGCAGCCCCACCGTGATCTCTGGGGCCAACGTCCTGACTTTC
CASSPTVISGANVLTF
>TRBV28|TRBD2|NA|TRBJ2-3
TGTGCCAGCACGCCAGCGGGAGGGCCGGGCACAGATACGCAGTATTTT
CASTPAGGPGTDTQYF
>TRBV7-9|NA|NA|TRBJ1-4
TGTGCCCTACAGACGTCTAATGAAAAACTGTTTTTT
CALQTSNEKLFF
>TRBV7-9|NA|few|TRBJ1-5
TGTGCCAGCAGCTTAAGGGGTAGTGATCAGCCCCAGCATTTT
CASSLRGSDQPQHF
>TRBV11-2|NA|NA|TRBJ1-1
TGTGCCAGCAGCTTTGATTCAGGCCGTACAGCTTTCTTT
CASSFDSGRTAFF
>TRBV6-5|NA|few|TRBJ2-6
TGTGCCAGCAGTTACTCAGGGGCTGGGGCCAACGTCCTGACTTTC
CASSYSGAGANVLTF
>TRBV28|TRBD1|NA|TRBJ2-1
TGTGCCAGCAGTAGGGGGCCGGTCCTGAATGAGCAGTTCTTC
CASSRGPVLNEQFF
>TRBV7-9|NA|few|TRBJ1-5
TGTGCCAGCAGCCTCGATGCTGGGTTTCAGCCCCAGCATTTT
CASSLDAGFQPQHF
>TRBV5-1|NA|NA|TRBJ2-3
TGCGCCAGCAGCTTGGTAGCGGCGGATACGCAGTATTTT
CASSLVAADTQYF
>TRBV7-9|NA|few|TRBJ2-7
TGTGCCAGCAGCTTAGAAGGTAACCCTAGGGAGCAGTACTTC
CASSLEGNPREQYF
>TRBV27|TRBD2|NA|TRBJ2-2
TGTGCCAGCAGCCCCCCTCTTATAGCGGGGTACACCGGGGAGCTGTTTTTT
CASSPPLIAGYTGELFF
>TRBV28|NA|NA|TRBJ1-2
TGTGCCAGCAGTTCCCTAAACTATGGCTACACCTTC
CASSSLNYGYTF
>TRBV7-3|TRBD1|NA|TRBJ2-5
TGTGCCAGCAGCCCGGGACAGGGAAGGGAGACCCAGTACTTC
CASSPGQGRETQYF